This is a list of T cell receptor beta chains from one sample in a study of cytomegalovirus exposure and HLA in healthy donors. Repertoires were generated with immunoSEQ multiplex PCR, while TCRdb's copy carries only in-frame clones and drops some. The sample lists 150,000 to 200,000 clones, 80% occurring once. The sequenced sample was PBMCs. These receptors were collected from a woman in her thirties or forties in good health and CMV-seronegative. CDR3s include the opening cysteine and the closing phenylalanine or tryptophan. D genes are given only for firm matches. Clone size is shown for a subset of rows, as once, few, many or a class of expanded clone.

d_call: TRBD1
v_call: TRBV2
j_call: TRBJ2-7
clone_size: .
cdr3_length: 18
cdr3_aa: CASSEARFLAGQAYEQYF
cdr3_nt: TGTGCCAGCAGTGAAGCGCGGTTTTTGGCAGGACAGGCCTACGAGCAGTACTTC

d_call: .
v_call: TRBV11-3
j_call: TRBJ2-1
clone_size: .
cdr3_length: 13
cdr3_aa: CASSTGTYNEQFF
cdr3_nt: TGTGCCAGCAGCACCGGGACTTACAATGAGCAGTTCTTC

d_call: .
v_call: TRBV9
j_call: TRBJ2-6
clone_size: .
cdr3_length: 16
cdr3_aa: CASSVEHYSGANVLTF
cdr3_nt: TGTGCCAGCAGCGTGGAACACTACTCTGGGGCCAACGTCCTGACTTTC

d_call: TRBD1
v_call: TRBV6-1
j_call: TRBJ1-5
clone_size: .
cdr3_length: 15
cdr3_aa: CASRTDRGGDQPQHF
cdr3_nt: TGTGCCAGCAGAACCGACAGGGGGGGCGATCAGCCCCAGCATTTT

d_call: TRBD1
v_call: TRBV4-3
j_call: TRBJ2-1
clone_size: few
cdr3_length: 16
cdr3_aa: CASSLRGTGDDNEQFF
cdr3_nt: TGCGCCAGCAGCTTAAGAGGGACAGGGGATGACAATGAGCAGTTCTTC

d_call: TRBD2
v_call: TRBV7-2
j_call: TRBJ2-1
clone_size: .
cdr3_length: 18
cdr3_aa: CASSLEGGAGGTYNEQFF
cdr3_nt: TGTGCCAGCAGCTTAGAGGGGGGGGCGGGGGGAACCTACAATGAGCAGTTCTTC

d_call: .
v_call: TRBV4-2
j_call: TRBJ1-2
clone_size: .
cdr3_length: 15
cdr3_aa: CASSQDLVQAYGYTF
cdr3_nt: TGTGCCAGCAGCCAAGACCTGGTACAGGCCTATGGCTACACCTTC

d_call: .
v_call: TRBV30
j_call: TRBJ2-5
clone_size: .
cdr3_length: 11
cdr3_aa: CAWSEGETQYF
cdr3_nt: TGTGCCTGGAGTGAGGGGGAGACCCAGTACTTC

d_call: TRBD1
v_call: TRBV28
j_call: TRBJ2-7
clone_size: .
cdr3_length: 14
cdr3_aa: CASSPTGGPNEQYF
cdr3_nt: TGTGCCAGCAGTCCGACAGGGGGTCCCAACGAGCAGTACTTC

d_call: .
v_call: TRBV2
j_call: TRBJ2-7
clone_size: .
cdr3_length: 15
cdr3_aa: CASSPYQGGGYEQYF
cdr3_nt: TGTGCCAGCTCCCCTTATCAGGGGGGTGGTTACGAGCAGTACTTC

d_call: TRBD1
v_call: TRBV2
j_call: TRBJ2-7
clone_size: few
cdr3_length: 14
cdr3_aa: CASNRQGPSYEQYF
cdr3_nt: TGTGCCAGCAACCGACAGGGTCCCTCCTACGAGCAGTACTTC

d_call: TRBD1
v_call: TRBV5-6
j_call: TRBJ2-7
clone_size: .
cdr3_length: 15
cdr3_aa: CASSLGQGASREQYF
cdr3_nt: TGTGCCAGCAGCTTGGGTCAGGGGGCATCTCGGGAGCAGTACTTC

d_call: TRBD2
v_call: TRBV11-3
j_call: TRBJ2-3
clone_size: .
cdr3_length: 17
cdr3_aa: CASSLGGTSGGQDTQYF
cdr3_nt: TGTGCCAGCAGCTTAGGGGGGACTAGCGGGGGGCAGGATACGCAGTATTTT

d_call: TRBD2
v_call: TRBV7-3
j_call: TRBJ2-1
clone_size: .
cdr3_length: 17
cdr3_aa: CASSLRRTSGSYNEQFF
cdr3_nt: TGTGCCAGCAGCCTAAGACGTACTAGCGGGAGTTACAATGAGCAGTTCTTC

d_call: TRBD1
v_call: TRBV6-1
j_call: TRBJ1-2
clone_size: .
cdr3_length: 13
cdr3_aa: CATTDRVGYGYTF
cdr3_nt: TGTGCCACGACGGACAGGGTTGGGTATGGCTACACCTTC

d_call: .
v_call: TRBV7-2
j_call: TRBJ1-2
clone_size: .
cdr3_length: 12
cdr3_aa: CASSVTVYGYTF
cdr3_nt: TGTGCCAGCAGCGTGACAGTCTATGGCTACACCTTC

d_call: .
v_call: TRBV18
j_call: TRBJ2-4
clone_size: .
cdr3_length: 17
cdr3_aa: CASSPYNRAVAKNIQYF
cdr3_nt: TGTGCCAGCTCACCATATAACAGGGCCGTAGCCAAAAACATTCAGTACTTC

d_call: .
v_call: TRBV4-3
j_call: TRBJ1-1
clone_size: .
cdr3_length: 13
cdr3_aa: CASSLEPNTEAFF
cdr3_nt: TGCGCCAGCAGCCTGGAGCCGAACACTGAAGCTTTCTTT

d_call: TRBD1
v_call: TRBV30
j_call: TRBJ2-4
clone_size: .
cdr3_length: 11
cdr3_aa: CAWDRANIQYF
cdr3_nt: TGTGCCTGGGACAGGGCAAACATTCAGTACTTC

d_call: .
v_call: TRBV7-2
j_call: TRBJ1-1
clone_size: once
cdr3_length: 14
cdr3_aa: CASSVHLMNTEAFF
cdr3_nt: TGTGCCAGCAGCGTACACCTGATGAACACTGAAGCTTTCTTT

d_call: .
v_call: TRBV29-1
j_call: TRBJ2-7
clone_size: .
cdr3_length: 12
cdr3_aa: CSVGLGIYEQYF
cdr3_nt: TGCAGCGTTGGACTAGGTATTTACGAGCAGTACTTC

d_call: TRBD1
v_call: TRBV7-9
j_call: TRBJ2-2
clone_size: .
cdr3_length: 15
cdr3_aa: CASSRDRVYTGELFF
cdr3_nt: TGTGCCAGCAGCAGGGACAGGGTGTACACCGGGGAGCTGTTTTTT

d_call: TRBD1
v_call: TRBV18
j_call: TRBJ1-5
clone_size: .
cdr3_length: 17
cdr3_aa: CASSTGTGANSNQPQHF
cdr3_nt: TGTGCCAGCTCAACCGGGACAGGGGCCAATAGCAATCAGCCCCAGCATTTT

d_call: TRBD2
v_call: TRBV7-9
j_call: TRBJ2-1
clone_size: few
cdr3_length: 19
cdr3_aa: CASSEGGLAGLSSYNEQFF
cdr3_nt: TGTGCCAGCAGTGAAGGGGGACTAGCGGGACTAAGCTCCTACAATGAGCAGTTCTTC

d_call: .
v_call: TRBV4-3
j_call: TRBJ2-3
clone_size: .
cdr3_length: 18
cdr3_aa: CASSRLPGAGAMTDTQYF
cdr3_nt: TGCGCCAGCAGCCGACTCCCGGGCGCGGGGGCCATGACAGATACGCAGTATTTT

d_call: TRBD2
v_call: TRBV2
j_call: TRBJ2-1
clone_size: .
cdr3_length: 13
cdr3_aa: CASGTSGDNEQFF
cdr3_nt: TGTGCCAGCGGGACTAGCGGAGACAATGAGCAGTTCTTC

d_call: .
v_call: TRBV7-6
j_call: TRBJ2-5
clone_size: .
cdr3_length: 16
cdr3_aa: CASSLGGRTVQETQYF
cdr3_nt: TGTGCCAGCAGCTTAGGTGGTCGGACAGTCCAAGAGACCCAGTACTTC

d_call: .
v_call: TRBV6-6
j_call: TRBJ1-5
clone_size: .
cdr3_length: 15
cdr3_aa: CASSYSIMTDQPQHF
cdr3_nt: TGTGCCAGCAGTTACTCGATTATGACAGATCAGCCCCAGCATTTT

d_call: TRBD2
v_call: TRBV5-4
j_call: TRBJ2-1
clone_size: .
cdr3_length: 15
cdr3_aa: CASSLGLAGRNEQFF
cdr3_nt: TGTGCCAGCAGCTTGGGACTAGCGGGGCGGAATGAGCAGTTCTTC

d_call: .
v_call: TRBV4-2
j_call: TRBJ2-2
clone_size: .
cdr3_length: 15
cdr3_aa: CASSQELQWPGELFF
cdr3_nt: TGTGCCAGCAGCCAAGAGCTTCAGTGGCCCGGGGAGCTGTTTTTT

d_call: .
v_call: TRBV5-5
j_call: TRBJ2-1
clone_size: few
cdr3_length: 15
cdr3_aa: CASSPSTGTFIEQFF
cdr3_nt: TGTGCCAGCAGCCCCTCGACAGGGACTTTCATCGAGCAGTTCTTC

d_call: TRBD2
v_call: TRBV11-3
j_call: TRBJ2-2
clone_size: .
cdr3_length: 17
cdr3_aa: CAVPTLGLAGTPGELFF
cdr3_nt: TGTGCCGTACCGACGTTGGGGCTAGCGGGGACCCCTGGGGAGCTGTTTTTT

d_call: .
v_call: TRBV28
j_call: TRBJ2-6
clone_size: .
cdr3_length: 15
cdr3_aa: CASSFGSSGANVLTF
cdr3_nt: TGTGCCAGCAGTTTCGGGAGCTCTGGGGCCAACGTCCTGACTTTC

d_call: .
v_call: TRBV5-8
j_call: TRBJ2-5
clone_size: .
cdr3_length: 15
cdr3_aa: CAISRLQGTGETQYF
cdr3_nt: TGTGCCATCAGCAGGTTACAGGGTACGGGGGAGACCCAGTACTTC

d_call: .
v_call: TRBV28
j_call: TRBJ2-2
clone_size: .
cdr3_length: 13
cdr3_aa: CASKRTDTGELFF
cdr3_nt: TGTGCCAGCAAAAGGACAGACACCGGGGAGCTGTTTTTT

d_call: .
v_call: TRBV7-8
j_call: TRBJ2-1
clone_size: .
cdr3_length: 15
cdr3_aa: CASSLIRGSYNEQFF
cdr3_nt: TGTGCCAGCAGCTTGATTAGGGGCTCCTACAATGAGCAGTTCTTC

d_call: .
v_call: TRBV5-6
j_call: TRBJ2-4
clone_size: .
cdr3_length: 19
cdr3_aa: CASSLARQGSHLGKNIQYF
cdr3_nt: TGTGCCAGCAGCTTGGCGAGGCAGGGCTCTCATTTGGGCAAAAACATTCAGTACTTC

d_call: TRBD2
v_call: TRBV18
j_call: TRBJ2-5
clone_size: .
cdr3_length: 13
cdr3_aa: CASSPTGREAQYF
cdr3_nt: TGTGCCAGCTCACCCACCGGGCGGGAGGCCCAGTACTTC

d_call: .
v_call: TRBV7-9
j_call: TRBJ1-2
clone_size: .
cdr3_length: 14
cdr3_aa: CASSTQTHNYGYTF
cdr3_nt: TGTGCCAGCTCAACCCAAACACATAACTATGGCTACACCTTC

d_call: .
v_call: TRBV29-1
j_call: TRBJ1-2
clone_size: few
cdr3_length: 13
cdr3_aa: CSAIDWTADGYTF
cdr3_nt: TGCAGCGCTATTGATTGGACAGCTGATGGCTACACCTTC

d_call: .
v_call: TRBV15
j_call: TRBJ1-5
clone_size: .
cdr3_length: 17
cdr3_aa: CATSRGSPLGGNQPQHF
cdr3_nt: TGTGCCACCAGCAGAGGGTCACCTCTCGGAGGCAATCAGCCCCAGCATTTT

d_call: TRBD1
v_call: TRBV6-1
j_call: TRBJ2-5
clone_size: .
cdr3_length: 13
cdr3_aa: CASSFDRGETQYF
cdr3_nt: TGTGCCAGCAGTTTCGACAGGGGAGAGACCCAGTACTTC

d_call: TRBD1
v_call: TRBV6-1
j_call: TRBJ1-4
clone_size: .
cdr3_length: 14
cdr3_aa: CASREQGDHEKLFF
cdr3_nt: TGTGCCAGCAGGGAACAGGGGGATCACGAAAAACTGTTTTTT

d_call: .
v_call: TRBV5-1
j_call: TRBJ2-7
clone_size: .
cdr3_length: 15
cdr3_aa: CASGANAGDSYEQYF
cdr3_nt: TGCGCCAGCGGGGCCAATGCAGGGGATTCCTACGAGCAGTACTTC

d_call: .
v_call: TRBV7-2
j_call: TRBJ1-2
clone_size: .
cdr3_length: 15
cdr3_aa: CASSPQGGANYGYTF
cdr3_nt: TGTGCCAGCAGCCCACAGGGCGGAGCTAACTATGGCTACACCTTC

d_call: .
v_call: TRBV29-1
j_call: TRBJ2-7
clone_size: .
cdr3_length: 12
cdr3_aa: CSVAEQVYEQYF
cdr3_nt: TGCAGCGTTGCGGAGCAAGTCTACGAGCAGTACTTC

d_call: .
v_call: TRBV19
j_call: TRBJ2-4
clone_size: .
cdr3_length: 15
cdr3_aa: CASSTGVAGVNIQYF
cdr3_nt: TGTGCCAGTAGTACTGGTGTTGCAGGGGTAAACATTCAGTACTTC

d_call: .
v_call: TRBV5-4
j_call: TRBJ1-2
clone_size: .
cdr3_length: 13
cdr3_aa: CASSLAGPNGYTF
cdr3_nt: TGTGCCAGCAGCTTAGCAGGGCCAAATGGCTACACCTTC